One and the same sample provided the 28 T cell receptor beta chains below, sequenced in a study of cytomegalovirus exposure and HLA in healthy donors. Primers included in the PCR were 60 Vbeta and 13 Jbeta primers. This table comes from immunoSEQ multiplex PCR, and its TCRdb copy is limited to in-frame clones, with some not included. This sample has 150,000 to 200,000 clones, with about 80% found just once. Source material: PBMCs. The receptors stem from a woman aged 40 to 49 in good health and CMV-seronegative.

CDR3 DNA sequence: TGTGCCAGCAGCTTGGCGGACACTGAAGCTTTCTTT. It translates to CASSLADTEAFF. The chain uses TRBV5-4 and TRBJ1-1; unclear D gene. With 0 bases removed from V and 3 bases from J, the gap between germline ends came to 3 bases. CDR1 and CDR2 (germline): SGHNT, YYREEE (reference sequence). CDR3 length: 12 amino acids.

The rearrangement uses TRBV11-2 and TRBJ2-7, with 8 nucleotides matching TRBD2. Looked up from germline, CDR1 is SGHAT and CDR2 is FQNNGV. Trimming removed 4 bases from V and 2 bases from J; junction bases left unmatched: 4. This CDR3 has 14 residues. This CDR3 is CASSSQAGAYEQYF. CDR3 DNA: TGTGCCAGCAGCTCCCAAGCGGGGGCCTACGAGCAGTACTTC.

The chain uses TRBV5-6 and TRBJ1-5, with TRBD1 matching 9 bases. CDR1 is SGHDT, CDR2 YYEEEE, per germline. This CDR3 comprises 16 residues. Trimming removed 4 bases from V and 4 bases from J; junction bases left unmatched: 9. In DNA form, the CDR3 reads TGTGCCAGCAGCCGCGGGACAGGGAGGGCAAATCAGCCCCAGCATTTT. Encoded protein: CASSRGTGRANQPQHF.

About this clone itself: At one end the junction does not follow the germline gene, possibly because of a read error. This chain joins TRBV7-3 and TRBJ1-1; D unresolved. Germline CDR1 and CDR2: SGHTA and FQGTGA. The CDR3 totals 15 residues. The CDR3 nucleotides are TGTGCCAGCAGCCCCACCCGGGGTAGGAACGCTGAAGCTTTCTTT. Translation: CASSPTRGRNAEAFF.

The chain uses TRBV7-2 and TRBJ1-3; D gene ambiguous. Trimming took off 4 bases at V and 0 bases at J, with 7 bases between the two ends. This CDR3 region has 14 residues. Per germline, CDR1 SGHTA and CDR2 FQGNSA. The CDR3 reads CASSSGFSGNTIYF. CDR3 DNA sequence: TGTGCCAGCAGCTCCGGTTTCTCTGGAAACACCATATATTTT. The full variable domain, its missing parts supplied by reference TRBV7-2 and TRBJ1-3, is GAGVSQSPSNKVTEKGKDVELRCDPISGHTALYWYRQSLGQGLEFLIYFQGNSAPDKSGLPSDRFSAERTGGSVSTLTIQRTQQEDSAVYLCASSSGFSGNTIYFGEGSWLTVV.

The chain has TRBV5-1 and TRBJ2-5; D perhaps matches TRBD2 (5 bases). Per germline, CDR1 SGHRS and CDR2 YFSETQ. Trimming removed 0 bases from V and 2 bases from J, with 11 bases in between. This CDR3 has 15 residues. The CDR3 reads CASSLVPGEQETQYF. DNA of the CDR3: TGCGCCAGCAGCTTGGTTCCCGGGGAACAAGAGACCCAGTACTTC.

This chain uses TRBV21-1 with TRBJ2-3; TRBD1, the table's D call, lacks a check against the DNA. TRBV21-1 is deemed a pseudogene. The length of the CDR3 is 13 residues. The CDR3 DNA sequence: TGTGCCAGCAGTATACGGGACAGGGAGAAACAGTATTTT. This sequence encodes CASSIRDREKQYF.

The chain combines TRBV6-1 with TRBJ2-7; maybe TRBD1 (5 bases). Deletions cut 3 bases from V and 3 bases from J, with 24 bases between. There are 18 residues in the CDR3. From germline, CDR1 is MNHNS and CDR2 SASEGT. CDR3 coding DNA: TGTGCCAGCAGTGACCACACCTTAGGGGATATCACCGTCTACGAGCAGTACGTC. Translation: CASSDHTLGDITVYEQYV.

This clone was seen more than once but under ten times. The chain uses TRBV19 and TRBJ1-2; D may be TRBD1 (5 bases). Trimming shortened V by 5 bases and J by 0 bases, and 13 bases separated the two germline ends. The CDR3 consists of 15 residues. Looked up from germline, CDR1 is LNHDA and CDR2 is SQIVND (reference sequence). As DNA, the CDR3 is TGTGCCAGTAGTGGCTTGGCAGGGACTAACTATGGCTACACCTTC. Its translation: CASSGLAGTNYGYTF.

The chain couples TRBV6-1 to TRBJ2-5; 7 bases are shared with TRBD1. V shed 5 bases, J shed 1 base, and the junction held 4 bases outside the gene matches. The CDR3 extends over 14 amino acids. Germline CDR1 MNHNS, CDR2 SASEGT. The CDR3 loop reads CASSFGTAQETQYF. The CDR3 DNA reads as TGTGCCAGCAGTTTTGGGACAGCCCAAGAGACCCAGTACTTC.

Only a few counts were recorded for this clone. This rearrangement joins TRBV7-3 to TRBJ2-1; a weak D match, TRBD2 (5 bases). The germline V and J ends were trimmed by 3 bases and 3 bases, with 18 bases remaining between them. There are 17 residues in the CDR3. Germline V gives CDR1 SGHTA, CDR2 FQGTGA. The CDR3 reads CASSFSDSPLVYNEQFF. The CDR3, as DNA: TGTGCCAGCAGCTTCTCGGACTCCCCCCTCGTCTACAATGAGCAGTTCTTC.

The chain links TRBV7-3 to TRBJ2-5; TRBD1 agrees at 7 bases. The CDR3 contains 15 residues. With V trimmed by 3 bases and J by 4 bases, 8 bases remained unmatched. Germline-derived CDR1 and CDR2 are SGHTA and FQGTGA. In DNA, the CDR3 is TGTGCCAGCAGCTTGCTTGGTGGGACAGTAGAGACCCAGTACTTC. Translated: CASSLLGGTVETQYF.

The CDR3 reads CASSPEGVLSTDTQYF. Here the CDR3 DNA reads TGCGCCAGCAGCCCAGAAGGGGTCCTTAGCACAGATACGCAGTATTTT. The rearrangement uses TRBV5-1 and TRBJ2-3, with D possibly matching TRBD1 (5 bases). The CDR3 runs to 16 residues. Germline V gene data show CDR1 as SGHRS and CDR2 as YFSETQ. V lost 4 bases and J 0 bases, leaving 15 bases between the germline ends.

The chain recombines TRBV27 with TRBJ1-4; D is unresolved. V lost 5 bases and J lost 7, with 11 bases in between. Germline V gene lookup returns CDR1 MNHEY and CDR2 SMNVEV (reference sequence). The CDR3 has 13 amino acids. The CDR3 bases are TGTGCCAGCAGTCCGTACCGGGGTGAAAAACTGTTTTTT. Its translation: CASSPYRGEKLFF.

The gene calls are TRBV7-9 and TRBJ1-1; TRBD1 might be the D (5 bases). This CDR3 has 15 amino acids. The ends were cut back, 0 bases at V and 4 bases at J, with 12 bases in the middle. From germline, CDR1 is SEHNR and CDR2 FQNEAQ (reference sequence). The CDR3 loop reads CASSLAGGGSTEAFF. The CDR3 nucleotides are TGTGCCAGCAGCTTAGCGGGGGGTGGGAGCACTGAAGCTTTCTTT.

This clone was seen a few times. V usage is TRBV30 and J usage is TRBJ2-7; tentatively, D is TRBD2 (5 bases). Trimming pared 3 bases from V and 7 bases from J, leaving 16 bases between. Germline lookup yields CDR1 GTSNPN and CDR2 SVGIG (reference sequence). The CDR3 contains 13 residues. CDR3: CAWSANVGEEQYF. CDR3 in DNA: TGTGCCTGGAGCGCAAACGTGGGAGAGGAGCAGTACTTC.

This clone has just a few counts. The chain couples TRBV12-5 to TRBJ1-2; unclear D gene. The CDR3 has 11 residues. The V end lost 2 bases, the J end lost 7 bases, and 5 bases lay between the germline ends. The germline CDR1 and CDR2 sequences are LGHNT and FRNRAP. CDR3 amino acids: CASGLFSGYTF. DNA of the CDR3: TGTGCTAGTGGTTTGTTCAGTGGCTACACCTTC. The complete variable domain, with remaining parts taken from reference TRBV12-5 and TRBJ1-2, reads DARVTQTPRHKVTEMGQEVTMRCQPILGHNTVFWYRQTMMQGLELLAYFRNRAPLDDSGMPKDRFSAEMPDATLATLKIQPSEPRDSAVYFCASGLFSGYTFGSGTRLTVV.

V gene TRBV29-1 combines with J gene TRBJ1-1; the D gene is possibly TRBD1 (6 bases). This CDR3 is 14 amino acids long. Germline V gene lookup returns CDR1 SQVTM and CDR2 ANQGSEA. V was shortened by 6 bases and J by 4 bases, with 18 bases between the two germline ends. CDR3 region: CSVVQGGRGTEAFF. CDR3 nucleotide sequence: TGCAGCGTCGTCCAAGGGGGACGGGGCACTGAAGCTTTCTTT.

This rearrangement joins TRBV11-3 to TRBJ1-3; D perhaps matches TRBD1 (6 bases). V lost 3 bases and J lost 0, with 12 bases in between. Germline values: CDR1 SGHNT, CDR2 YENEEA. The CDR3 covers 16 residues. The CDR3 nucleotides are TGTGCCAGCAGCTTCCGGGACACGAGCTCTGGAAACACCATATATTTT. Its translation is CASSFRDTSSGNTIYF.

The CDR3 region has the DNA TGTGCCAGCAGCTTAGAGGGTCTAGGATGGCAGGGGGCAACCGGGGAGCTGTTTTTT. It codes for CASSLEGLGWQGATGELFF. The chain recombines TRBV11-3 with TRBJ2-2; 8 bases fit TRBD1. The CDR3 is made up of 19 amino acids. Germline V gene data show CDR1 as SGHNT and CDR2 as YENEEA. J was trimmed by 5 bases and V by 0 bases; bases with no gene match: 14.

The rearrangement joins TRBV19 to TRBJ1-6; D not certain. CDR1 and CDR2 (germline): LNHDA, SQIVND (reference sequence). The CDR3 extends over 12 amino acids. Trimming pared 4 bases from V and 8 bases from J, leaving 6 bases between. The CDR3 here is CASSTGDSPLHF. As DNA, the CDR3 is TGTGCCAGTAGTACGGGTGATTCACCCCTCCACTTT. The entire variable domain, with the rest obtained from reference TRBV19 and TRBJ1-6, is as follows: DGGITQSPKYLFRKEGQNVTLSCEQNLNHDAMYWYRQDPGQGLRLIYYSQIVNDFQKGDIAEGYSVSREKKESFPLTVTSAQKNPTAFYLCASSTGDSPLHFGNGTRLTVT.

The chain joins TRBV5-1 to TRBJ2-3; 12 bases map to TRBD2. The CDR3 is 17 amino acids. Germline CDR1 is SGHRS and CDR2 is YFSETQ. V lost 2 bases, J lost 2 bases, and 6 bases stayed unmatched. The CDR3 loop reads CASSFTTSGRNTDTQYF. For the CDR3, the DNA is TGCGCCAGCAGCTTTACGACTAGCGGGAGAAACACAGATACGCAGTATTTT.

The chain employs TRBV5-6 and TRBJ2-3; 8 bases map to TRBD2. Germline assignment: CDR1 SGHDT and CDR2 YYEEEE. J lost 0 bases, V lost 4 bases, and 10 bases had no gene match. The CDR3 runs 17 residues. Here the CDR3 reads CASSQNLAGWSTDTQYF. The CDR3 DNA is TGTGCCAGCAGCCAAAACTTAGCGGGATGGAGCACAGATACGCAGTATTTT.

CDR3 loop: CASSLRLAGGPEQFF. DNA for the CDR3: TGTGCCAGCAGCTTAAGACTAGCGGGAGGTCCTGAGCAGTTCTTC. The J gene is TRBJ2-1, the V gene TRBV7-8, with 13 bases fitting TRBD2. V shed 2 bases, J shed 9 bases, and the junction held 4 bases outside the gene matches. The CDR3 contains 15 residues. In germline, CDR1 is SGHVS, CDR2 FQNEAQ.

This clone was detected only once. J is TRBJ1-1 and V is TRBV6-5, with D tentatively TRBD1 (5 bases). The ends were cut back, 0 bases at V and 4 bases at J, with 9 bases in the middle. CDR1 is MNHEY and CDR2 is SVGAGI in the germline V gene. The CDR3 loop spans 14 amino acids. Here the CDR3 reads CASSYSVRATEAFF. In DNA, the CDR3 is TGTGCCAGCAGTTACTCTGTCAGGGCCACTGAAGCTTTCTTT.

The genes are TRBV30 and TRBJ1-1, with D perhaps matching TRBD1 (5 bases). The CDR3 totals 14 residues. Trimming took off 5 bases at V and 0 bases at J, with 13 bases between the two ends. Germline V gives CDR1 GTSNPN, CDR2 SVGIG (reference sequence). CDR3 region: CAWVTGTVNTEAFF. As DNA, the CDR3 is TGTGCCTGGGTAACCGGGACTGTGAACACTGAAGCTTTCTTT.

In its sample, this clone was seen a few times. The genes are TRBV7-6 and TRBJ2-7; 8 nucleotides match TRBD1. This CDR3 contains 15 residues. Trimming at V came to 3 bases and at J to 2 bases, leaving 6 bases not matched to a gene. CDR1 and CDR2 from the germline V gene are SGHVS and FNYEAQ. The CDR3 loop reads CASSFKDRVPYEQYF. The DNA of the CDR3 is TGTGCCAGCAGCTTTAAGGACAGGGTGCCCTACGAGCAGTACTTC.

CDR3 nucleotide sequence: TGTGCCAGCAGCCGGGGAGGGGGGAGCAATCAGCCCCAGCATTTT. It encodes CASSRGGGSNQPQHF. J is TRBJ1-5 and V is TRBV5-6; TRBD1 is a possible D gene (6 bases). Germline V gives CDR1 SGHDT, CDR2 YYEEEE. Trimming stripped 4 bases from V and 1 base from J, with 12 bases between. The CDR3 is made up of 15 amino acids.